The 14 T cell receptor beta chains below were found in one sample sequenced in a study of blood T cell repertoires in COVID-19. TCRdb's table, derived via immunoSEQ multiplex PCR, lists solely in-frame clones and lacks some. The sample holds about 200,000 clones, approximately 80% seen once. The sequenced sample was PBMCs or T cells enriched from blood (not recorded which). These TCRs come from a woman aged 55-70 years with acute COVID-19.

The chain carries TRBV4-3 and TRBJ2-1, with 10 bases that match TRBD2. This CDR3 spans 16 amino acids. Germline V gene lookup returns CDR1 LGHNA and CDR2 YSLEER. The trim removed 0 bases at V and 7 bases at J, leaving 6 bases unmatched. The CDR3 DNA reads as TGCGCCAGCAGCCAAGAAAAGCGGGGGGGCTGGAATGAGCAGTTCTTC. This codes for CASSQEKRGGWNEQFF.

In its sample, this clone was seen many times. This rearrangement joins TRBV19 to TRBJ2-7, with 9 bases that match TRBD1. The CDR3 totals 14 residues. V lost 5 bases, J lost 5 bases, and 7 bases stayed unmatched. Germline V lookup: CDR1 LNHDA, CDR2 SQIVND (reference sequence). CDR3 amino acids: CASSVRDRDDEQYF. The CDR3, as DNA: TGTGCCAGTAGTGTCCGGGACAGGGACGACGAGCAGTACTTC.

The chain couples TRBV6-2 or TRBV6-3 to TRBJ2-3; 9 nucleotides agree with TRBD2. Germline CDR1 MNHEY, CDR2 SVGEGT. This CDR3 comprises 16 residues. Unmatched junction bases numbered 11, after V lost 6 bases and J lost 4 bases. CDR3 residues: CASSSTKRGAADTQYF. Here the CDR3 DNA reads TGTGCCAGCAGCTCGACTAAGCGGGGGGCAGCAGATACGCAGTATTTT.

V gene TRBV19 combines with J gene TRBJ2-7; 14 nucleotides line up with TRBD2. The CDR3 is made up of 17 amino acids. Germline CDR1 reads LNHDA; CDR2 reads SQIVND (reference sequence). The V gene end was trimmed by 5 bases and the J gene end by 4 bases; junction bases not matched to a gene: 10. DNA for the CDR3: TGTGCCAGTAGTCTGAAAGGGACTAGCGGGAGTAGGTACGAGCAGTACTTC. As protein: CASSLKGTSGSRYEQYF.

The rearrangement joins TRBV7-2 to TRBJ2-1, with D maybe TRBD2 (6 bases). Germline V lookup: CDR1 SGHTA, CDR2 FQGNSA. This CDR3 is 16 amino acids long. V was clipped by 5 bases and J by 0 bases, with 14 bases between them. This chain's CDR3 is CASSPRAGSSYNEQFF. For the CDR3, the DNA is TGTGCCAGCAGCCCCCGGGCGGGGAGCTCCTACAATGAGCAGTTCTTC. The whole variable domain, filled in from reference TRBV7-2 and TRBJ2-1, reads GAGVSQSPSNKVTEKGKDVELRCDPISGHTALYWYRQSLGQGLEFLIYFQGNSAPDKSGLPSDRFSAERTGGSVSTLTIQRTQQEDSAVYLCASSPRAGSSYNEQFFGPGTRLTVL.

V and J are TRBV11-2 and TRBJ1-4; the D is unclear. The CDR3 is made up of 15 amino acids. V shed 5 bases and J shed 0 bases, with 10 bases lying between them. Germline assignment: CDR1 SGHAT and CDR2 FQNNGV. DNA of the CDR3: TGTGCCAGCAGCCGAGGGATTCCAACTAATGAAAAACTGTTTTTT. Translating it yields CASSRGIPTNEKLFF.

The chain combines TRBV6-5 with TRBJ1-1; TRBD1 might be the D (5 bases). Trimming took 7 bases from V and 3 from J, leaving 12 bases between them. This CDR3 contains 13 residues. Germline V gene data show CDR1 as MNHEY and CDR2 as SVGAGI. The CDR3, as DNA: TGTGCCAGCACCATGACAGAAGACACTGAAGCTTTCTTT. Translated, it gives CASTMTEDTEAFF.

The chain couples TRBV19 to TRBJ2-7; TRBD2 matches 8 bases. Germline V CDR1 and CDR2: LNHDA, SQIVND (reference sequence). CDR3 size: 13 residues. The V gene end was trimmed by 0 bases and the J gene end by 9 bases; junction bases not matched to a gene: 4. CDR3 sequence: CASSIDRTSRQYF. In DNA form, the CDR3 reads TGTGCCAGTAGTATAGACCGGACTAGCCGGCAGTACTTC.

CDR3 in amino acids: CASSQEGGQGSEQFF. The CDR3 DNA is TGCGCCAGCAGCCAAGAGGGAGGGCAGGGTAGTGAGCAGTTCTTC. This rearrangement joins TRBV4-3 to TRBJ2-1; 7 bases line up with TRBD2. The CDR3 runs 15 residues. V shed 0 bases and J 9 bases; nucleotides not matched to a gene: 8. The germline gives CDR1 LGHNA, CDR2 YSLEER.

The CDR3 DNA is TGCGCCAGCAGCCAGGGACACCTCAACACCGGGGAGCTGTTTTTT. Protein: CASSQGHLNTGELFF. The rearrangement links TRBV4-3 to TRBJ2-2; TRBD1 is a possible D gene (6 bases). CDR1 LGHNA and CDR2 YSLEER come from the germline V gene. There are 15 residues in the CDR3. Deletions cut 3 bases from V and 2 bases from J, with 10 bases between.

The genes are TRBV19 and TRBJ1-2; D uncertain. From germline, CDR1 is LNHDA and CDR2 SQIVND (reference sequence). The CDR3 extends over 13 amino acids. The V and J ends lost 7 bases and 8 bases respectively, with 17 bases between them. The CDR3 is CASTTLRLGGYTF. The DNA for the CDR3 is TGTGCCAGTACAACCCTGAGGCTTGGGGGCTACACCTTC. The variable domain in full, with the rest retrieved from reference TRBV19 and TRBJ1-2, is DGGITQSPKYLFRKEGQNVTLSCEQNLNHDAMYWYRQDPGQGLRLIYYSQIVNDFQKGDIAEGYSVSREKKESFPLTVTSAQKNPTAFYLCASTTLRLGGYTFGSGTRLTVV.

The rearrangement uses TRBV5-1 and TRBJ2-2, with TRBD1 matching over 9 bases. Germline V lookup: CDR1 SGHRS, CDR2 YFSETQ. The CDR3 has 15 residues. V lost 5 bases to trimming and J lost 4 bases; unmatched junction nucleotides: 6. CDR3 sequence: CASRKGQGGTGELFF. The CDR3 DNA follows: TGCGCCAGCAGGAAGGGACAGGGAGGCACCGGGGAGCTGTTTTTT.

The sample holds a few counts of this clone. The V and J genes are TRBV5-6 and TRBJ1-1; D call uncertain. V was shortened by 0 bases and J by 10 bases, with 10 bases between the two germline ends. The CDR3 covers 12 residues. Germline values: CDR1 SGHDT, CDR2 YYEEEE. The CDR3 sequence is CASSLATGRAFF. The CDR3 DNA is TGTGCCAGCAGCTTGGCGACGGGGAGAGCTTTCTTT. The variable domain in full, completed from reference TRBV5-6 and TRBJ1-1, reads DAGVTQSPTHLIKTRGQQVTLRCSPKSGHDTVSWYQQALGQGPQFIFQYYEEEERQRGNFPDRFSGHQFPNYSSELNVNALLLGDSALYLCASSLATGRAFFGQGTRLTVV.

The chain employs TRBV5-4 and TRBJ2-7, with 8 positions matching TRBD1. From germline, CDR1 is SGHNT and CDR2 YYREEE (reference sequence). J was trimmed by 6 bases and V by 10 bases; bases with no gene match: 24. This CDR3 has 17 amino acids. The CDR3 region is CAGLYSGTAGQGLEQYF. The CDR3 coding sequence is TGTGCCGGACTTTACTCCGGGACAGCCGGACAGGGACTCGAGCAGTACTTC.